These 32 T cell receptor beta chains came from one sample sequenced in a study of somatic mutations in cytotoxic T cells in rheumatoid arthritis. Sequencing used immunoSEQ multiplex PCR; TCRdb keeps in-frame clones, though not all of them. The data hold some 29,000 clones, with around 84% observed a single time. Source material: CD8+ T cells sorted from blood. The receptors here all came from an adult with rheumatoid arthritis.

This clone was counted once. The chain has TRBV7-9 and TRBJ1-1; no definite D call. The CDR3 length is 18 residues. The germline V and J ends were trimmed by 4 bases and 1 base, with 22 bases remaining between them. CDR1 and CDR2 from the germline V gene are SEHNR and FQNEAQ (reference sequence). The CDR3 sequence: CASSSPLGLSGTNTEAFF. CDR3 nucleotides: TGTGCCAGCAGCTCACCCCTAGGACTCTCGGGTACGAACACTGAAGCTTTCTTT.

The chain's CDR3 is CASSLEDGYTF. CDR3 bases: TGTGCCAGCAGCTTGGAGGATGGCTACACCTTC. This chain joins TRBV5-8 and TRBJ1-2; D ambiguous. The V end lost 0 bases, the J end lost 6 bases, and 3 bases lay between the germline ends. The V gene's germline CDR1 is SGHTS and CDR2 YDEGEE. The CDR3 covers 11 residues.

V usage is TRBV6-5 and J usage is TRBJ2-5; D unresolved. Germline V CDR1 and CDR2: MNHEY, SVGAGI. This CDR3 is built from 13 residues. With 6 bases removed from V and 1 base from J, the gap between germline ends came to 9 bases. This chain's CDR3 is CASSPVGQETQYF. CDR3 sequence (DNA): TGTGCCAGCAGCCCTGTGGGCCAAGAGACCCAGTACTTC.

The chain has TRBV10-1 and TRBJ2-7; D is possibly TRBD1 (6 bases). The CDR3 has 17 amino acids. Per the germline V gene, CDR1 is WNHNN and CDR2 is SYGVQD (reference sequence). The ends were cut back, 0 bases at V and 3 bases at J, with 18 bases in the middle. The CDR3 reads CASSESTEQGYIYEQYF. For the CDR3, the DNA is TGCGCCAGCAGTGAGTCGACGGAACAGGGATATATCTACGAGCAGTACTTC.

The genes are TRBV5-8 and TRBJ2-7; 10 bases fit TRBD2. V lost 6 bases and J lost 5; bases outside the gene matches: 11. This CDR3 comprises 15 residues. CDR1 SGHTS and CDR2 YDEGEE come from the germline V gene. Here the CDR3 DNA reads TGTGCCAGCACCAACGGACTAGCGGCCACCGACGAGCAGTACTTC. As protein: CASTNGLAATDEQYF.

In this sample, this clone turned up a few times. The V and J genes are TRBV7-9 and TRBJ2-1; D unresolved. The CDR3 runs to 14 residues. Trimming removed 2 bases at V and 0 bases at J, with 5 bases between. Germline V gives CDR1 SEHNR, CDR2 FQNEAQ (reference sequence). DNA for the CDR3: TGTGCCAGCAGCTTACCACACTCCTACAATGAGCAGTTCTTC. It specifies CASSLPHSYNEQFF.

The chain combines TRBV4-1 with TRBJ1-3; 8 bases map to TRBD1. V trimming: 0 bases; J trimming: 0 bases; junction bases outside the gene matches: 7. CDR1 and CDR2 (germline): MGHRA, YSYEKL. The CDR3 covers 18 residues. The CDR3 reads CASSQDQQGAYSGNTIYF. The CDR3, as DNA: TGCGCCAGCAGCCAAGATCAGCAGGGGGCCTACTCTGGAAACACCATATATTTT.

The rearrangement links TRBV6-6 to TRBJ1-5; D unresolved. V was pared by 7 bases and J by 0 bases, with 16 bases between. The germline CDR1 and CDR2 sequences are MNHNY and SVGAGI (reference sequence). The CDR3 contains 16 residues. This CDR3 reads CASTWEGSYSNQPQHF. For the CDR3, the DNA is TGTGCCAGCACCTGGGAGGGCTCCTATAGCAATCAGCCCCAGCATTTT.

This clone was seen just once. The chain has TRBV4-2 and TRBJ2-1; D may be TRBD2 (6 bases). CDR3 length equals 17 residues. Germline CDR1 and CDR2: LGHNA and YNFKEQ. V gave up 0 bases and J gave up 0 bases, with 12 bases separating them. CDR3 DNA sequence: TGTGCCAGCAGCCAAGAAAGGGCGGGGAGCTCCTACAATGAGCAGTTCTTC. Its protein is CASSQERAGSSYNEQFF.

The chain has TRBV4-1 and TRBJ1-5; 12 bases map to TRBD1. The germline CDR1 and CDR2 sequences are MGHRA and YSYEKL. V trimming: 3 bases; J trimming: 6 bases; junction bases outside the gene matches: 3. There are 15 residues in the CDR3. CDR3 in DNA: TGCGCCAGCAGCCAGGAGGGACAGGGGGCTCAGCCCCAGCATTTT. Translation: CASSQEGQGAQPQHF.

The chain couples TRBV28 to TRBJ1-2, with D possibly being TRBD1 (6 bases). V was cut by 5 bases and J by 3 bases, with 10 bases left in between. Germline values: CDR1 MDHEN, CDR2 SYDVKM. This CDR3 has 13 amino acids. The CDR3 coding sequence is TGTGCCAGCAGTCATGACAGGTACTATGGCTACACCTTC. It is translated as CASSHDRYYGYTF.

V is TRBV27 and J is TRBJ2-7, with D hard to call. CDR3 length: 12 amino acids. Trimming removed 5 bases at V and 6 bases at J, with 11 bases between. Germline CDR1 is MNHEY and CDR2 is SMNVEV (reference sequence). The CDR3 DNA reads TGTGCCAGCAGTCCCATCGGCGGCGAGCAGTACTTC. As protein: CASSPIGGEQYF.

The chain has TRBV19 and TRBJ2-3; no clear D gene. CDR1 LNHDA and CDR2 SQIVND come from the germline V gene (reference sequence). V lost 1 base and J lost 1, with 6 bases in between. The CDR3 extends over 14 amino acids. The CDR3 loop is CASSIVKGTDTQYF. The CDR3 DNA is TGTGCCAGTAGTATAGTCAAGGGCACAGATACGCAGTATTTT.

J is TRBJ2-5 and V is TRBV4-1; D unclear. The CDR3 is made up of 12 amino acids. Germline loops: CDR1 MGHRA, CDR2 YSYEKL. V lost 0 bases to trimming and J lost 4 bases, with 3 bases between them. The CDR3 here is CASSQEGETQYF. In DNA, the CDR3 is TGCGCCAGCAGCCAAGAAGGAGAGACCCAGTACTTC.

V gene TRBV6-5 combines with J gene TRBJ2-3, with D hard to call. Per germline, CDR1 MNHEY and CDR2 SVGAGI. The germline V and J ends were trimmed by 6 bases and 4 bases, with 11 bases remaining between them. CDR3 length: 13 residues. The CDR3 protein is CASSLEGADTQYF. DNA for the CDR3: TGTGCCAGCAGCCTTGAAGGCGCAGATACGCAGTATTTT.

This clone came up once. CDR3 sequence (DNA): TGTGCCACCAGCGTCCGCAGGGGGCGCACAGATACGCAGTATTTT. This translates into CATSVRRGRTDTQYF. This rearrangement joins TRBV15 to TRBJ2-3; 8 bases align to TRBD1. V lost 5 bases, J lost 1 base, and 5 bases stayed unmatched. CDR3 size: 15 residues. Germline values: CDR1 LNHNV, CDR2 YYDKDF (reference sequence).

V gene TRBV29-1 combines with J gene TRBJ2-7; D remains unclear. The CDR3 spans 12 residues. The V and J ends lost 6 bases and 6 bases respectively, with 15 bases between them. Per the germline V gene, CDR1 is SQVTM and CDR2 is ANQGSEA. DNA for the CDR3: TGCAGCGTCGCCTTTGGGCTCACCGAGCAGTACTTC. It is translated as CSVAFGLTEQYF.

The chain uses TRBV9 and TRBJ2-5; possibly TRBD1 for D (6 bases). Germline CDR1 SGDLS, CDR2 YYNGEE. This CDR3 comprises 15 residues. V lost 3 bases and J lost 0, with 12 bases in between. In DNA, the CDR3 is TGTGCCAGCAGCGCCTCCCCAGGGGACCAAGAGACCCAGTACTTC. This codes for CASSASPGDQETQYF.

This clone was picked up one time. V is TRBV28 and J is TRBJ2-5; no definite D call. The length of the CDR3 is 14 residues. CDR1 is MDHEN, CDR2 SYDVKM, per germline. V was shortened by 3 bases and J by 5 bases, with 13 bases between the two germline ends. The CDR3 loop is CASSFPRIRETQYF. CDR3 sequence (DNA): TGTGCCAGCAGTTTTCCACGGATAAGGGAGACCCAGTACTTC.

In this sample, this clone turned up once. CDR3 in DNA: TGCGCCAGCAGCCGCCGGACTAGTCATGAGCAGTTCTTC. Its translation is CASSRRTSHEQFF. The chain recombines TRBV4-1 with TRBJ2-1; TRBD2 aligns across 7 bases. The germline V gene has CDR1 MGHRA and CDR2 YSYEKL. The trim removed 4 bases at V and 8 bases at J, leaving 5 bases unmatched. The CDR3 spans 13 residues.

V gene TRBV27 combines with J gene TRBJ1-1, with D perhaps TRBD1 (6 bases). The V end was cut by 6 bases, the J end by 0 bases, with 17 bases between. CDR3 length equals 16 residues. Germline CDR1 is MNHEY and CDR2 is SMNVEV (reference sequence). Here the CDR3 DNA reads TGTGCCAGCAGCCTCCTAGGGGGGGGCCTGAACACTGAAGCTTTCTTT. Translation: CASSLLGGGLNTEAFF.

This clone was counted between two and nine times. The gene calls are TRBV5-8 and TRBJ1-6, with 8 nucleotides matching TRBD1. The ends lost 4 bases at V and 10 bases at J; junction bases unmatched: 7. CDR1 is SGHTS, CDR2 YDEGEE, per germline. The CDR3 has 14 residues. Here the CDR3 reads CASSPGQGNSPLHF. CDR3 DNA sequence: TGTGCCAGCAGCCCAGGACAGGGAAACTCACCCCTCCACTTT.

This clone was picked up a small number of times. The chain joins TRBV6-1 to TRBJ2-7; no firm D call. The CDR3 is 11 amino acids. CDR1 is MNHNS and CDR2 is SASEGT in the germline V gene. Trimming shortened V by 3 bases and J by 3 bases, and 3 bases separated the two germline ends. The CDR3 bases are TGTGCCAGCAGTGACAGCTACGAGCAGTACTTC. This codes for CASSDSYEQYF.

This sequence joins TRBV7-8 and TRBJ2-7; TRBD1 matches at 8 bases. This CDR3 contains 15 residues. Trimming cost V 7 bases and J 3 bases; bases outside gene matches: 11. CDR1 SGHVS and CDR2 FQNEAQ come from the germline V gene. The CDR3 region has the DNA TGTGCCAGCACCCTAGGACAGGGTGTGTTCTACGAGCAGTACTTC. It is translated as CASTLGQGVFYEQYF.

This chain joins TRBV4-1 and TRBJ1-1; unclear D gene. Germline lookup yields CDR1 MGHRA and CDR2 YSYEKL. The CDR3 totals 13 residues. The V and J ends lost 1 base and 8 bases respectively, with 11 bases between them. The DNA for the CDR3 is TGCGCCAGCAGCCAAGCCCCGGCGGGAGAAGCTTTCTTT. Residues: CASSQAPAGEAFF.

The chain employs TRBV6-6 and TRBJ1-1, with a weak D call TRBD1 (6 bases). CDR3 size: 12 residues. Germline V gives CDR1 MNHNY, CDR2 SVGAGI (reference sequence). CDR3 protein: CVGGGGNTEAFF. The DNA of the CDR3 is TGTGTCGGAGGGGGAGGCAACACTGAAGCTTTCTTT.

A single count supports this clone. V gene TRBV9 combines with J gene TRBJ2-3; 11 positions agree with TRBD2. Germline V gene data show CDR1 as SGDLS and CDR2 as YYNGEE. Trimming cost V 3 bases and J 9 bases; bases outside gene matches: 12. This CDR3 region has 16 residues. The CDR3 sequence is CASSGLAGGPGGTQYF. CDR3 sequence (DNA): TGTGCCAGCAGCGGATTAGCGGGGGGGCCCGGTGGCACGCAGTATTTT.

This rearrangement joins TRBV7-2 to TRBJ1-4; a weak D match, TRBD1 (5 bases). The ends were cut back, 3 bases at V and 8 bases at J, with 10 bases in the middle. The CDR3 has 13 residues. The germline V gene has CDR1 SGHTA and CDR2 FQGNSA. CDR3 sequence reads: CASSLVGQEKLFF. The CDR3 DNA reads as TGTGCCAGCAGCTTGGTGGGGCAGGAAAAACTGTTTTTT. The full variable domain, in which reference TRBV7-2 and TRBJ1-4 provide the parts outside the CDR3, is GAGVSQSPSNKVTEKGKDVELRCDPISGHTALYWYRQSLGQGLEFLIYFQGNSAPDKSGLPSDRFSAERTGGSVSTLTIQRTQQEDSAVYLCASSLVGQEKLFFGSGTQLSVL.

The chain joins TRBV30 to TRBJ2-7; 7 nucleotides agree with TRBD2. CDR3 length equals 14 residues. CDR1 is GTSNPN and CDR2 is SVGIG in the germline V gene (reference sequence). The V gene end was trimmed by 0 bases and the J gene end by 3 bases; junction bases not matched to a gene: 5. CDR3 nucleotide sequence: TGTGCCTGGAGTGTGAGGGAGGGGATCTACGAGCAGTACTTC. It specifies CAWSVREGIYEQYF.

This chain connects TRBV7-6 to TRBJ2-7; TRBD2 aligns across 14 bases. The ends lost 6 bases at V and 7 bases at J; junction bases unmatched: 5. This CDR3 spans 14 amino acids. Germline V CDR1 and CDR2: SGHVS, FNYEAQ. The CDR3 reads CASRPGLAGAEQYF. CDR3 nucleotides: TGTGCCAGCAGACCGGGACTAGCGGGGGCTGAGCAGTACTTC. The variable domain in full, completed from reference TRBV7-6 and TRBJ2-7, reads GAGVSQSPRYKVTKRGQDVALRCDPISGHVSLYWYRQALGQGPEFLTYFNYEAQQDKSGLPNDRFSAERPEGSISTLTIQRTEQRDSAMYRCASRPGLAGAEQYFGPGTRLTVT.

V gene TRBV4-3 combines with J gene TRBJ1-3; D call uncertain. The CDR3 loop spans 13 amino acids. Trimming stripped 0 bases from V and 7 bases from J, with 7 bases between. Germline V gene sequence: CDR1 LGHNA, CDR2 YSLEER. The CDR3 region is CASSQDVINTIYF. The CDR3 DNA follows: TGCGCCAGCAGCCAAGATGTGATCAACACCATATATTTT.

The chain carries TRBV5-1 and TRBJ2-3; 7 bases agree with TRBD1. CDR1 and CDR2 from the germline V gene are SGHRS and YFSETQ. This CDR3 is built from 14 residues. After removal of 2 bases from V and 2 bases from J, the junction contained 2 bases not matched to a gene. CDR3 in amino acids: CASSLGTVTDTQYF. In DNA, the CDR3 is TGCGCCAGCAGCTTAGGGACAGTCACAGATACGCAGTATTTT.